This T cell receptor (beta chain) stems from a study of blood T cells in healthy people across ages. Alongside a J-beta primer mix, a sample-barcoded 5' primer served in a second PCR lasting roughly 6 to 12 cycles. Each sample yielded at least 3 million CDR3-containing paired-end reads. TCRdb called the 5' RACE reads again in MiXCR, with one record for every CDR3 protein. The data hold about 640,000 distinct CDR3 sequences, with roughly 58% observed a single time. The CDR3 covers 16 residues. Per the germline V gene, CDR1 is ENHRY and CDR2 is SYGVKD. Trimming at V came to 2 bases and at J to 5 bases, leaving 8 bases not matched to a gene. Each sample gave at least 6.5 million isolated PBMCs.

This chain uses TRBV10-3 with TRBJ2-1; 8 bases are shared with TRBD1. The specimen was blood. The sequence came from a man aged 60-69 years in good health. CDR3 in DNA: TGTGCCATCAGTGAGACACTTCGGACAGGGAACAATGAGCAGTTCTTC. Protein sequence: CAISETLRTGNNEQFF.